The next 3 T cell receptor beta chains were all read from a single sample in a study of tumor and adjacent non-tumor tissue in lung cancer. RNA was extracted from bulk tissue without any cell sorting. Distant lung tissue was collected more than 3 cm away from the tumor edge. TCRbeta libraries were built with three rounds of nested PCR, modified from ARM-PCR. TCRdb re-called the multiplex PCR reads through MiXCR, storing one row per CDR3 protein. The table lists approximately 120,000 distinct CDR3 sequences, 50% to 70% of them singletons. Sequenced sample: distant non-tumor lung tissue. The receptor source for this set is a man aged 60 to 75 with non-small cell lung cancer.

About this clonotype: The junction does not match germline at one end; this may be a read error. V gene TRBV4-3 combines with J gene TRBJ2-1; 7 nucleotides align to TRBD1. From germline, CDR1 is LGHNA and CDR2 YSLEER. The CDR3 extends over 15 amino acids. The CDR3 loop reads CASSRSPRGYNEKFF. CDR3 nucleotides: TGCGCCAGCAGTCGGTCCCCCAGGGGGTACAATGAGAAGTTCTTC.

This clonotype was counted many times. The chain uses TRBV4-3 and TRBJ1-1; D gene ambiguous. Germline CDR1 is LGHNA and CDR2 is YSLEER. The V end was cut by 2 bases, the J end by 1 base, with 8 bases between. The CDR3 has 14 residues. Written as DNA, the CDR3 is TGCGCCAGCAGCCAAAAGGGCCAGAACACTGAAGCTTTCTTT. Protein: CASSQKGQNTEAFF.

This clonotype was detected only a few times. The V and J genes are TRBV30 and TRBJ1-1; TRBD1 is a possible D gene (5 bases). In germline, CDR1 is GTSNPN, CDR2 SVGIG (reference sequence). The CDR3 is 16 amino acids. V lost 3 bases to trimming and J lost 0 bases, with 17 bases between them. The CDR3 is CAWSRWGGKVNTEAFF. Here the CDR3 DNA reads TGTGCCTGGAGCCGGTGGGGGGGGAAGGTGAACACTGAAGCTTTCTTT. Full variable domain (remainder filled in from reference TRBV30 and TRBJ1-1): SQTIHQWPATLVQPVGSPLSLECTVEGTSNPNLYWYRQAAGRGLQLLFYSVGIGQISSEVPQNLSASRPQDRQFILSSKKLLLSDSGFYLCAWSRWGGKVNTEAFFGQGTRLTVV.